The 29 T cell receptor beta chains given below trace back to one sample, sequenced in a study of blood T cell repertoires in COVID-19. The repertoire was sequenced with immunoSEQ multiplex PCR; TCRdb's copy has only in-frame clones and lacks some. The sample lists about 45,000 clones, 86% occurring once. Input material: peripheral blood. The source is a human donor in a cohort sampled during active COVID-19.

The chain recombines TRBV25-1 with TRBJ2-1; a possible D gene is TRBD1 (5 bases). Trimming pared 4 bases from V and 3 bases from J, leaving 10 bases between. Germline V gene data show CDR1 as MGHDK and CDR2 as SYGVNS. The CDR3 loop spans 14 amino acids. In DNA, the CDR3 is TGTGCCAGCAGTGGACGACAGATCTACAATGAGCAGTTCTTC. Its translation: CASSGRQIYNEQFF. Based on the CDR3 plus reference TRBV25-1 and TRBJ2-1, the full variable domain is EADIYQTPRYLVIGTGKKITLECSQTMGHDKMYWYQQDPGMELHLIHYSYGVNSTEKGDLSSESTVSRIRTEHFPLTLESARPSHTSQYLCASSGRQIYNEQFFGPGTRLTVL.

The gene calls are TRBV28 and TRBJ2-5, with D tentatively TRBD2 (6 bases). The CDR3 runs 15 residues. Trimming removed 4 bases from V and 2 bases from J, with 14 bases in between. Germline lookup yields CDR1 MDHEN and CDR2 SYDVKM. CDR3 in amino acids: CASSSPGVGQETQYF. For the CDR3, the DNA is TGTGCCAGCAGTTCCCCGGGGGTTGGACAAGAGACCCAGTACTTC.

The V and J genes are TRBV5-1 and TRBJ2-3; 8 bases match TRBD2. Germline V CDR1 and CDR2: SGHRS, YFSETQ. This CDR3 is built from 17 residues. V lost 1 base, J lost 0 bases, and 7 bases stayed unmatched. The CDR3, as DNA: TGCGCCAGCAGCTTGTTGGCGGGGGGTTCTAGCACAGATACGCAGTATTTT. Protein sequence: CASSLLAGGSSTDTQYF.

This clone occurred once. DNA of the CDR3: TGCGCCAGCAGCCAAGGGAAAGGAGAGATTAATGAAAAACTGTTTTTT. This codes for CASSQGKGEINEKLFF. V and J are TRBV4-1 and TRBJ1-4; D is unclear. CDR3 size: 16 residues. Germline CDR1 reads MGHRA; CDR2 reads YSYEKL. V dropped 1 base and J dropped 4 bases, with 13 bases sitting between them.

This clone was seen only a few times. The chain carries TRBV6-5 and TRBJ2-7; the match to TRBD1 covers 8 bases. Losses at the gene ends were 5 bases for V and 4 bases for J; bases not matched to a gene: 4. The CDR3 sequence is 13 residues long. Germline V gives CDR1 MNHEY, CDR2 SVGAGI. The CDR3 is CASSRGQAYEQYF. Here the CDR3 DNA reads TGTGCCAGCAGTAGGGGACAGGCATACGAGCAGTACTTC.

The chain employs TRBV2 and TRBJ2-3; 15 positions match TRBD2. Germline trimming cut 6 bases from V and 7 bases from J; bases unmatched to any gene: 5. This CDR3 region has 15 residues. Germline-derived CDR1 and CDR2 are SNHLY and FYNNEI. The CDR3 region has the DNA TGTGCCAGCAGCCTCGGACTAGCGGGGGGGAATACGCAGTATTTT. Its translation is CASSLGLAGGNTQYF.

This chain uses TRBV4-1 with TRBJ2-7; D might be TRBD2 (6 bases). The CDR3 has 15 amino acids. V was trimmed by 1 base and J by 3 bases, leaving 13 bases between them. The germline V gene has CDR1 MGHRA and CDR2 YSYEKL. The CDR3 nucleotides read TGCGCCAGCAGCCAAGCGGCGGGGCGGAACTACGAGCAGTACTTC. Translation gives CASSQAAGRNYEQYF.

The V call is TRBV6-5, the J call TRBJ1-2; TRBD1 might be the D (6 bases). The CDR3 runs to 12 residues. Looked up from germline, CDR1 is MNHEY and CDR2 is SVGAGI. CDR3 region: CFLTGRNYGYTF. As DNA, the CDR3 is TGTTTTCTTACAGGGAGAAACTATGGCTACACCTTC.

Written as DNA, the CDR3 is TGTGCCAGCAGTCCAAACGGACGGACAGGAGGACGGAATCAGCCCCAGCATTTT. Translated, it gives CASSPNGRTGGRNQPQHF. V usage is TRBV6-2 or TRBV6-3 and J usage is TRBJ1-5; TRBD1 matches at 7 bases. The CDR3 has 18 amino acids. CDR1 and CDR2 from the germline V gene are MNHEY and SVGEGT. The V gene end was trimmed by 5 bases and the J gene end by 4 bases; junction bases not matched to a gene: 17.

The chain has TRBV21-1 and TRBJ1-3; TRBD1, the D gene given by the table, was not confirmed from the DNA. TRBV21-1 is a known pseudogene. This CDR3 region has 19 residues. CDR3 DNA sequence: TGTGCCAGCCCCCTTATACTGGGGACAGGGGCCTACTCTGGAAACACCATATATTTT. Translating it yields CASPLILGTGAYSGNTIYF.

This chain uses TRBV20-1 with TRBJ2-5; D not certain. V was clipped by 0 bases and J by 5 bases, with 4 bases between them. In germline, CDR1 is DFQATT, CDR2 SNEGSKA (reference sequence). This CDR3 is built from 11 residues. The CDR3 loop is CSARDLETQYF. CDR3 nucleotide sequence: TGCAGTGCTAGAGATCTGGAGACCCAGTACTTC.

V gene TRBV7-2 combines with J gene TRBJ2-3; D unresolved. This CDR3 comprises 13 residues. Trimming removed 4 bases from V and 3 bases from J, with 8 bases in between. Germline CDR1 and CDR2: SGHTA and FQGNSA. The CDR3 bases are TGTGCCAGCAGCTCCCCTATGACAGATACGCAGTATTTT. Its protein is CASSSPMTDTQYF.

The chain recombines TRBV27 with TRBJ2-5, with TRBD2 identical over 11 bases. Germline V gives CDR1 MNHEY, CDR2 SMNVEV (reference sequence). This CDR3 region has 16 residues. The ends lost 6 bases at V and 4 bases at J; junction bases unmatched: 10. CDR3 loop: CASRVGTSGASETQYF. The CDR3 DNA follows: TGTGCCAGCAGGGTGGGGACTAGCGGCGCCTCAGAGACCCAGTACTTC.

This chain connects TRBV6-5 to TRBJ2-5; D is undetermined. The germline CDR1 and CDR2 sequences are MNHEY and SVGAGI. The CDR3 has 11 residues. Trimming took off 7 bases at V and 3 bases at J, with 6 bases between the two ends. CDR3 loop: CASIEEETQYF. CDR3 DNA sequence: TGTGCCAGCATAGAAGAAGAGACCCAGTACTTC.

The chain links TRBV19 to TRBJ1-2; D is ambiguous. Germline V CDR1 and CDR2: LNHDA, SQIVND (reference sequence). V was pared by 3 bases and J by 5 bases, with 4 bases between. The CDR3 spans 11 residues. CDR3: CASSIEYGYTF. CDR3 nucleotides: TGTGCCAGTAGTATTGAGTATGGCTACACCTTC.

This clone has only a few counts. The CDR3 is CASNSGTSGGTNTGELFF. In DNA form, the CDR3 reads TGTGCCAGCAATTCCGGGACTAGCGGGGGGACCAACACCGGGGAGCTGTTTTTT. The rearrangement joins TRBV27 to TRBJ2-2; TRBD2 matches 15 bases. The V gene end was trimmed by 7 bases and the J gene end by 2 bases; junction bases not matched to a gene: 8. Germline-derived CDR1 and CDR2 are MNHEY and SMNVEV (reference sequence). This CDR3 contains 18 residues.

The CDR3 region has the DNA TGTGCCAGCAGTTTACTGACAGGGGGGATGGGCTACACCTTC. Translation gives CASSLLTGGMGYTF. The chain links TRBV28 to TRBJ1-2, with TRBD1 matching over 9 bases. The J segment lost 8 bases and the V segment lost 2 bases, leaving 6 bases of the junction unmatched. The CDR3 is 14 amino acids. Germline-derived CDR1 and CDR2 are MDHEN and SYDVKM.

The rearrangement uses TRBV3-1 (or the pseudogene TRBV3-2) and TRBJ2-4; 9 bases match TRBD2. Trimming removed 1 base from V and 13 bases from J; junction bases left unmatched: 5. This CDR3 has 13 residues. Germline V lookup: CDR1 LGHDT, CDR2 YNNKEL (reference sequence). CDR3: CASSQARAGGQYF. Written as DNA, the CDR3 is TGTGCCAGCAGCCAAGCCCGCGCGGGGGGGCAGTACTTC.

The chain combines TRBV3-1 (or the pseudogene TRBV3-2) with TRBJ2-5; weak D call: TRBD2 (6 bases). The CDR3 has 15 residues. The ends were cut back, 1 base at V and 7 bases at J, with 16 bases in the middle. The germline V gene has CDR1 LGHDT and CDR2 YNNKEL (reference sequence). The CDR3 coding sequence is TGTGCCAGCAGCCAAGGCCGTACGAGGGGAGGGACCCAGTACTTC. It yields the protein CASSQGRTRGGTQYF.

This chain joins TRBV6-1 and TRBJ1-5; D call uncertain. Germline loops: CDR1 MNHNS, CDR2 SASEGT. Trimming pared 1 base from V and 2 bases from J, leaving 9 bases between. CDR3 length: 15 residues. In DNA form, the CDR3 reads TGTGCCAGCAGTGAAGGTCTCGGGGGCAATCAGCCCCAGCATTTT. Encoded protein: CASSEGLGGNQPQHF.

The CDR3 sequence is CASSFQGTGNTEAFF. CDR3 DNA: TGTGCCAGCAGCTTCCAGGGGACCGGGAACACTGAAGCTTTCTTT. The chain couples TRBV7-2 to TRBJ1-1; TRBD1 is a possible D gene (6 bases). V shed 3 bases and J shed 1 base, with 12 bases lying between them. Germline CDR1 SGHTA, CDR2 FQGNSA. This CDR3 contains 15 residues.

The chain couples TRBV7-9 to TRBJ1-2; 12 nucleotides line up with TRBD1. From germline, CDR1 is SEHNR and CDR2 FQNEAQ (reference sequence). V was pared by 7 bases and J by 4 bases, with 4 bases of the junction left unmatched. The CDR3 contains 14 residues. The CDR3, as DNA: TGTGCCAGCACCCGGGACAGGGGGCTCTATGGCTACACCTTC. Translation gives CASTRDRGLYGYTF.

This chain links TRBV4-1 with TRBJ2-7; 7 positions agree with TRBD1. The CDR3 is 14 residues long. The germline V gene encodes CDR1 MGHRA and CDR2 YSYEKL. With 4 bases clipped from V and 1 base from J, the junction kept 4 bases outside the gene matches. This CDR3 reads CASSLQGTSYEQYF. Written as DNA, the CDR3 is TGCGCCAGCAGCCTACAGGGGACGTCCTACGAGCAGTACTTC.

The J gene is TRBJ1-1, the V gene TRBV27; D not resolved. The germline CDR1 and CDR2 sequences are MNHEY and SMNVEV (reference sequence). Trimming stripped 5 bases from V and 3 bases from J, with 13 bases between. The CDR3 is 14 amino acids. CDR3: CASSATPWHTEAFF. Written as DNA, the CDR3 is TGTGCCAGCAGTGCCACCCCGTGGCACACTGAAGCTTTCTTT.

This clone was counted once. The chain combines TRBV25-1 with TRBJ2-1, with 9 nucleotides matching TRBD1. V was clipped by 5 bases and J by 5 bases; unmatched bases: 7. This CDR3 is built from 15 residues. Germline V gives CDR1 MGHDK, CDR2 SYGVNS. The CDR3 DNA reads TGTGCCAGCAGTCCCCGGACAGGGGTTCACAATGAGCAGTTCTTC. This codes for CASSPRTGVHNEQFF.

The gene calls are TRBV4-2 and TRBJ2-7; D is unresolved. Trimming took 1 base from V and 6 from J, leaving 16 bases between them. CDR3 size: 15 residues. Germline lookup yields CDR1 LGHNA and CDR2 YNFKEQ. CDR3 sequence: CASSQAQVGFSEQYF. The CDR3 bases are TGTGCCAGCAGCCAAGCGCAGGTGGGTTTTTCCGAGCAGTACTTC.

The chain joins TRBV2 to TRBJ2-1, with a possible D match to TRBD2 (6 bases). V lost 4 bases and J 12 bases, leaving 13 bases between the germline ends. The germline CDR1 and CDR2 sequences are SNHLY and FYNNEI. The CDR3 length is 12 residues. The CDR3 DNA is TGTGCCAGCAGTGCCCTGACTAGGGTGCAGTTCTTC. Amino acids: CASSALTRVQFF.

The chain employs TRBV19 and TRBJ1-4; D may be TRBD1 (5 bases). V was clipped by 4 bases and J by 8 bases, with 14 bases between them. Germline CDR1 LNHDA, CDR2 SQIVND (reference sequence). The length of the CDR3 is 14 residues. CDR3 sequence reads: CASSTRDGGEKLFF. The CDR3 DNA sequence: TGTGCCAGTAGTACCCGGGACGGGGGGGAAAAACTGTTTTTT.

This CDR3 is CASSQGPVQGTEAFF. CDR3 coding DNA: TGTGCCAGCAGCCAAGGGCCCGTCCAGGGCACTGAAGCTTTCTTT. The chain recombines TRBV3-1 (or the pseudogene TRBV3-2) with TRBJ1-1; TRBD1 is a possible D gene (5 bases). There are 15 residues in the CDR3. CDR1 and CDR2 from the germline V gene are LGHDT and YNNKEL (reference sequence). V lost 1 base to trimming and J lost 4 bases, with 13 bases between them.